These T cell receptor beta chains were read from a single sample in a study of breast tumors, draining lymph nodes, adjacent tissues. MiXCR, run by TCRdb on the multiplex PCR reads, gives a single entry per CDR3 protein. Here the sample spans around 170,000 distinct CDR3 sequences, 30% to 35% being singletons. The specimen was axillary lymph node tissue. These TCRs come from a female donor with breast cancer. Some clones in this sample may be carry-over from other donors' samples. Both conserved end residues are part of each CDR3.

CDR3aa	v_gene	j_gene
CSARLRGALAQYF	TRBV20-1	TRBJ2-7
CASRDGGSRNTQYF	TRBV19	TRBJ2-3
CASSTRTAASIF	TRBV12-3/TRBV12-4	TRBJ1-4
CASRYTRPTTDRDGELFF	TRBV11-1	TRBJ2-2
CAADTQYF	TRBV6-1	TRBJ2-3
CASSFGTDVNYGCTF	TRBV5-5	TRBJ1-2
CASSYKTGSMVTGANVLTF	TRBV3-1	TRBJ2-6
CASSLGRQGRYNEQYF	TRBV7-9	TRBJ2-3
CASSPGTSGETQHF	TRBV12-3/TRBV12-4	TRBJ1-5
CASSSRGGFFGSSYNEQFF	TRBV5-1	TRBJ2-1
CASSPPAREGYTF	TRBV18	TRBJ1-2
CASSVELGDEQFFGPGTRHF	TRBV9	TRBJ1-5
CASRSGGPKNEQFF	TRBV12-3/TRBV12-4	TRBJ2-1
CASTKTGSNGYTF	TRBV11-3	TRBJ1-2
CASRGAGVHEQFF	TRBV10-2	TRBJ2-1
CASSLAFQWTGGRETQYF	TRBV11-2	TRBJ2-5
CAIRPTGAGTDTQYF	TRBV10-3	TRBJ2-3
CATSRELASTDTQYF	TRBV15	TRBJ2-3
CAINQGGDRDNSPLHF	TRBV6-5	TRBJ1-6
CASSSFGQGALTNYGYTF	TRBV5-6	TRBJ1-2
CASSLSKAGTYEQYF	TRBV12-3/TRBV12-4	TRBJ2-7
CASSQDNGPRGYTF	TRBV3-2	TRBJ1-2
CASSLSGTGSRYEQYF	TRBV27	TRBJ2-7
CASKLSGAYNEQFF	TRBV6-5	TRBJ2-1
CASIAGGVSGANVLTF	TRBV5-1	TRBJ2-6
CSAAERGKITYEQYF	TRBV20-1	TRBJ2-7
CASSPGDRGGFTIYF	TRBV18	TRBJ1-3
CASSSGTSGRYNEQFF	TRBV28	TRBJ2-1
CASSFWRVMGHPNF	TRBV13	TRBJ2-5
CASSPTRVLAKNIQYF	TRBV7-8	TRBJ2-4
CASSYSGGGVGNSPLHF	TRBV6-5	TRBJ1-6
CASSGSGGRNEQFF	TRBV2	TRBJ2-1
CASSQERGGGYEQYF	TRBV4-3	TRBJ2-7
CSATGELAGYTF	TRBV20-1	TRBJ1-2
CASGLYEGRNYGYTF	TRBV12-5	TRBJ1-2
CASSLVDGGYGYTF	TRBV7-9	TRBJ1-2
CSATGGQNYGYTF	TRBV20-1	TRBJ1-2
CATGKDSGVEKLFF	TRBV10-3	TRBJ1-4
CASSVRDRRYTGELFF	TRBV19	TRBJ2-2
CAVRRRVNQPQHF	TRBV6-1	TRBJ1-5
CATSIGTGTNSPLHF	TRBV13	TRBJ1-6
CASGAAPRDVDYGYTF	TRBV12-5	TRBJ1-2
CASGSGTTYEQYF	TRBV7-9	TRBJ2-7
CASSPHRGYEQYF	TRBV27	TRBJ2-7
CASSHRGPPSPLHF	TRBV7-9	TRBJ1-6
CASSLVGEGRTDTQYF	TRBV7-2	TRBJ2-3
CSAASRDRSSYEQYF	TRBV20-1	TRBJ2-7
CASSYRDMETQYF	TRBV5-8	TRBJ2-5
CASGQTRQGGAGELFF	TRBV4-1	TRBJ2-2
CASSYGTGTGELFF	TRBV11-3	TRBJ2-2
CAWSVGTGRTDTQYF	TRBV30	TRBJ2-3
CASSEGGGTDTQYF	TRBV18	TRBJ2-3